This T cell receptor (beta chain) was observed in a study of blood T cells in healthy people across ages. Study conclusions and caveats: Age advanced and TCR beta diversity per million T cells fell, roughly linearly. Donor CMV status was unknown, possibly confounding expanded clonotype changes.

Next came a second PCR, run for about 6 to 11 cycles, which used a sample-barcoded 5' primer along with a J-beta primer mix. There were at least 2.5 million CDR3-containing paired-end reads obtained from each sample. TCRdb re-analysed the 5' RACE reads in MiXCR, keeping a single row per CDR3 protein. Of 1.5 million to 2 million distinct CDR3 sequences in the sample, 25% to 30% are singletons; the top ten hold roughly 8%. CDR1 KGHSH and CDR2 LQKENI come from the germline V gene. J was trimmed by 6 bases and V by 2 bases; bases with no gene match: 3. CDR3 length: 13 amino acids. Total RNA was isolated from each sample in quantities of at least 6 micrograms. This clonotype was observed many times. Its antigen remains unknown.

The sequence was obtained from a woman younger than 45 in good health. The rearrangement links TRBV18 to TRBJ1-2; 7 bases line up with TRBD1. Material: blood. CDR3 nucleotide sequence: TGTGCCAGCTCACCAGGGACAGAACATGGCTACACCTTC. Translating gives CASSPGTEHGYTF.